This T cell receptor beta chain emerged from a study of T-cell reconstitution after alpha-beta-depleted transplantation in children. This clonotype has ten or more counts. TCRbeta library preparation incorporated unique molecular identifiers. MiXCR, run by TCRdb on the PCR reads, gives a single entry per CDR3 protein. The sample yields fewer than 250,000 distinct CDR3 sequences, around 8% seen once. This receptor was taken from a male patient aged 10 to 17 who had a stem cell transplant for acute lymphoblastic leukemia, so the T cells may come from the graft donor. Sample: PBMCs, mostly from graft donor cells, taken 180 days after TCRalphabeta/CD19-depleted stem cell transplant.

The CDR3 sequence is CSARPPGLAGVGEQFF. The CDR3 DNA reads TGCAGTGCTAGACCCCCGGGACTAGCGGGAGTAGGGGAGCAGTTCTTC. The chain joins TRBV20-1 to TRBJ2-1; 14 bases match TRBD2. Germline lookup yields CDR1 DFQATT and CDR2 SNEGSKA (reference sequence). The CDR3 sequence is 16 residues long. With V trimmed by 2 bases and J by 10 bases, 10 bases remained unmatched.